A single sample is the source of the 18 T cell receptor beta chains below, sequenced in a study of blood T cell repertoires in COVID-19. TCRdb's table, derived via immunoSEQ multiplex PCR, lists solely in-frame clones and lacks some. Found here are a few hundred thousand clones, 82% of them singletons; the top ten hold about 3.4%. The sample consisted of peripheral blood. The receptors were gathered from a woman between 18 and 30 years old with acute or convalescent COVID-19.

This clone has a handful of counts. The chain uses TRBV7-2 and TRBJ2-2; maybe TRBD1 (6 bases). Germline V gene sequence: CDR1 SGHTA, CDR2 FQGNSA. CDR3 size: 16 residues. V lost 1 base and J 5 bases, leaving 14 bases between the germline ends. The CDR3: CASSLGGTTWTGELFF. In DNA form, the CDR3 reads TGTGCCAGCAGCTTAGGGGGGACAACCTGGACCGGGGAGCTGTTTTTT.

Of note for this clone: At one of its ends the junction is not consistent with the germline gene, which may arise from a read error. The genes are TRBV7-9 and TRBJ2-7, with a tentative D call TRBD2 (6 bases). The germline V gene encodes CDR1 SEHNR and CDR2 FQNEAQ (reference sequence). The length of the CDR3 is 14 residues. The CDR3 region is CSSSFAPAGSEQYF. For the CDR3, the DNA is TGTTCCAGCAGCTTTGCCCCTGCGGGGTCCGAGCAGTACTTC.

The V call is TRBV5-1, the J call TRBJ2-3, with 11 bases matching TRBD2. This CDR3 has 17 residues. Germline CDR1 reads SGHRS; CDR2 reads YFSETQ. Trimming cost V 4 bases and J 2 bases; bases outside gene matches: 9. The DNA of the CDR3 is TGCGCCAGCAGCGCCGCAAGGACTAGCGGGTACACAGATACGCAGTATTTT. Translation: CASSAARTSGYTDTQYF.

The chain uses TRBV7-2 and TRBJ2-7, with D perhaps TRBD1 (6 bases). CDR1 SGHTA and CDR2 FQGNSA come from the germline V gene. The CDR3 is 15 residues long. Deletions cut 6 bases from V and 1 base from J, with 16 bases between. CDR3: CASSPQGDMSYEQYF. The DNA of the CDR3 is TGTGCCAGCAGTCCACAGGGAGATATGTCCTACGAGCAGTACTTC.

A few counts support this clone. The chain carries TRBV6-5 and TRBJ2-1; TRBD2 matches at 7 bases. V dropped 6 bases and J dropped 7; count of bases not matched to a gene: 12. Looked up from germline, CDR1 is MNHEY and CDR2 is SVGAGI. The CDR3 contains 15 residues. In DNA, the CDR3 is TGTGCCAGCAGCTACCTAAGCGGGACTGCAAATGAGCAGTTCTTC. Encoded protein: CASSYLSGTANEQFF.

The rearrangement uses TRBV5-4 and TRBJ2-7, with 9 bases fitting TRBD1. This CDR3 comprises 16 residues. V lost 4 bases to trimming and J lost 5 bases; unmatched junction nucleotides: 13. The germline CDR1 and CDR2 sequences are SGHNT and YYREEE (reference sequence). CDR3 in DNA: TGTGCCAGCAGCACGGGGAGGGACAGGGAAATAGACGAGCAGTACTTC. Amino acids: CASSTGRDREIDEQYF.

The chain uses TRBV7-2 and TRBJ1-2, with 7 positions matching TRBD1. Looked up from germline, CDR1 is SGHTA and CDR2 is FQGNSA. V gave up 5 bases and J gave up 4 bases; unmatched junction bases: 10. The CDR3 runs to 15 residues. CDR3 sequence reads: CASSATGTATYGYTF. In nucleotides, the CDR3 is TGTGCCAGCAGCGCGACCGGGACAGCTACCTATGGCTACACCTTC.

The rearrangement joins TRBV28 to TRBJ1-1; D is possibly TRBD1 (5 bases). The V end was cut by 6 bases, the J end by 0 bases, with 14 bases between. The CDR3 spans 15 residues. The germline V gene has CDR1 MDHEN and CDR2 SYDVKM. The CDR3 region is CASSTPRAMNTEAFF. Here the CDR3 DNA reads TGTGCCAGCAGCACCCCCAGGGCCATGAACACTGAAGCTTTCTTT.

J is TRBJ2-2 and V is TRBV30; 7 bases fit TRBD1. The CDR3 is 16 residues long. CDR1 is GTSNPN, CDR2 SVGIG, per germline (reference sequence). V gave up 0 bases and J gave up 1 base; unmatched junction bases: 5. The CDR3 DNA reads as TGTGCCTGGAGTGTAGAGTGGACAGGGAACACCGGGGAGCTGTTTTTT. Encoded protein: CAWSVEWTGNTGELFF.

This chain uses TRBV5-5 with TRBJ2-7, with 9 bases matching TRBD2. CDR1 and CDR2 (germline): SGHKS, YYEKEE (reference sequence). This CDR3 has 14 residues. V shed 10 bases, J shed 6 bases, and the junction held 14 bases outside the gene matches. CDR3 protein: CARYRGGVKAEQYF. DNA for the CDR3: TGTGCCCGCTACCGCGGGGGGGTTAAAGCCGAGCAGTACTTC.

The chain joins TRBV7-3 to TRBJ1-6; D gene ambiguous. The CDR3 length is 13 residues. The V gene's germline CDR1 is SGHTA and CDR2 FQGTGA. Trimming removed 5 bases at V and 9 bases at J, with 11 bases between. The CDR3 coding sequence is TGTGCCAGCAGCCCAACCCCGGGTTCACCCCTCCACTTT. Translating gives CASSPTPGSPLHF. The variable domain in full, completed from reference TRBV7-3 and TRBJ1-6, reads GAGVSQTPSNKVTEKGKYVELRCDPISGHTALYWYRQSLGQGPEFLIYFQGTGAADDSGLPNDRFFAVRPEGSVSTLKIQRTERGDSAVYLCASSPTPGSPLHFGNGTRLTVT.

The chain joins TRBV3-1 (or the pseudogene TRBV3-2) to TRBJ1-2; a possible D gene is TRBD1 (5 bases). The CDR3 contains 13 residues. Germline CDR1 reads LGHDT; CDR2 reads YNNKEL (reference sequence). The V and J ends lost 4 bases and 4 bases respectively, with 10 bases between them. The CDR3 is CASSPWGFYGYTF. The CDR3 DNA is TGTGCCAGCAGCCCCTGGGGCTTCTATGGCTACACCTTC.

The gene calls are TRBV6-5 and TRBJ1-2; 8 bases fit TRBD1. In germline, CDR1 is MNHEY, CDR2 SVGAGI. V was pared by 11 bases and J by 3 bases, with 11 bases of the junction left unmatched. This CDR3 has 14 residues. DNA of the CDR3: TGTGCCGCGACCCGCGAACAGGGGGACTATGGCTACACCTTC. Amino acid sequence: CAATREQGDYGYTF.

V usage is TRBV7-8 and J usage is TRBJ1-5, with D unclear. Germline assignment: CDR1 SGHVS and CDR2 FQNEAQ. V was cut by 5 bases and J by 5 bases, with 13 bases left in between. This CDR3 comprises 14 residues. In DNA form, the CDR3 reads TGTGCCAGCAGCCCACAGTCCCGCGATCAGCCCCAGCATTTT. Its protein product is CASSPQSRDQPQHF.

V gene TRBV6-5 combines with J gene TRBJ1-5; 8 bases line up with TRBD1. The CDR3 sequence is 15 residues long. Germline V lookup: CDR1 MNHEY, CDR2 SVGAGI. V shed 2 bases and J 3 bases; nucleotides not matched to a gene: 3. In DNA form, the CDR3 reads TGTGCCAGCAGTTACCAGGGGGCCAACAATCAGCCCCAGCATTTT. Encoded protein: CASSYQGANNQPQHF.

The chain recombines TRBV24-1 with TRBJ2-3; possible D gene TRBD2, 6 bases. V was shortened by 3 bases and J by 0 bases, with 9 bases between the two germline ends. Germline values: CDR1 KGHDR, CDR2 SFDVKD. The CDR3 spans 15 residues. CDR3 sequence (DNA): TGTGCCACCAGTGATACAAGCGGGAGCACAGATACGCAGTATTTT. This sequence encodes CATSDTSGSTDTQYF.

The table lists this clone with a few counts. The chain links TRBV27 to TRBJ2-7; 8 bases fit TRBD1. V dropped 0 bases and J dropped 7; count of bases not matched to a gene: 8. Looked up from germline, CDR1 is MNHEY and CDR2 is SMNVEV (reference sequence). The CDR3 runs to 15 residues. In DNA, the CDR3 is TGTGCCAGCAGTTTATCCCGGCAGGGGGCATGGGAGCAGTACTTC. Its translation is CASSLSRQGAWEQYF.

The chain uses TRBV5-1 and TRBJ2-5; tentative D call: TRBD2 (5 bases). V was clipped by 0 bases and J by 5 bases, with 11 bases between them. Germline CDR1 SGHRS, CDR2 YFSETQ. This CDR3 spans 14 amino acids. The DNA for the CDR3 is TGCGCCAGCAGCTTGGCCGGTAGGGAGGAGACCCAGTACTTC. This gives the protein CASSLAGREETQYF.